Below, 26 T cell receptor beta chains from the same sample are listed, as sequenced in a study of shared T cell receptors in the human thymus. Only in-frame clones appear in the TCRdb table, and some are missing; sequencing was by immunoSEQ multiplex PCR. The repertoire holds over 650,000 clones, with around 87% as singletons. This sample was shared with a second study, whose subject was human thymus T cells.

Sequenced sample: thymocytes. The receptors stem from a boy under three years old with a congenital heart defect.

This chain connects TRBV19 to TRBJ1-5, with 10 nucleotides matching TRBD1. The CDR3 contains 15 residues. V shed 6 bases, J shed 2 bases, and the junction held 4 bases outside the gene matches. Germline V gives CDR1 LNHDA, CDR2 SQIVND (reference sequence). CDR3 bases: TGTGCCAGTAGCTCAGGACAGGGGGGCAATCAGCCCCAGCATTTT. Translating gives CASSSGQGGNQPQHF.

This clone appeared a single time. This rearrangement joins TRBV27 to TRBJ2-7; TRBD2 matches 10 bases. Germline values: CDR1 MNHEY, CDR2 SMNVEV (reference sequence). The CDR3 runs 19 residues. Trimming cost V 0 bases and J 1 base; bases outside gene matches: 12. DNA of the CDR3: TGTGCCAGCAGTTTATCGTTGGCTAGCGGGGGTATAACTTCCTACGAGCAGTACTTC. Protein: CASSLSLASGGITSYEQYF.

This chain connects TRBV7-6 to TRBJ2-3, with 15 nucleotides matching TRBD2. CDR1 is SGHVS, CDR2 FNYEAQ, per germline. The CDR3 runs 17 residues. V dropped 3 bases and J dropped 6; count of bases not matched to a gene: 7. The CDR3, as DNA: TGTGCCAGCAGCTTGGGATGGACTAGCGGGAGGGGTGATACGCAGTATTTT. Translating gives CASSLGWTSGRGDTQYF.

This clone was seen only once. CDR3 residues: CASNNPKGYSNQPQHF. CDR3 DNA sequence: TGTGCCAGCAACAACCCTAAGGGGTATAGCAATCAGCCCCAGCATTTT. J is TRBJ1-5 and V is TRBV28, with D perhaps TRBD1 (5 bases). This CDR3 has 16 residues. Germline-derived CDR1 and CDR2 are MDHEN and SYDVKM. V was clipped by 7 bases and J by 0 bases, with 16 bases between them.

V is TRBV6-5 and J is TRBJ2-1; D is unresolved. The CDR3 is 15 residues long. Germline loops: CDR1 MNHEY, CDR2 SVGAGI. The V end lost 5 bases, the J end lost 2 bases, and 13 bases lay between the germline ends. The CDR3 is CASSPRVNAYNEQFF. The CDR3 coding sequence is TGTGCCAGCAGTCCCCGGGTTAACGCCTACAATGAGCAGTTCTTC.

This clone was found once. V and J are TRBV7-4 and TRBJ2-3, with TRBD2 matching 12 bases. This CDR3 is 18 amino acids long. With 5 bases clipped from V and 0 bases from J, the junction kept 9 bases outside the gene matches. Germline V lookup: CDR1 SGHVT, CDR2 SQSDAQ. DNA for the CDR3: TGTGCCAGCAGCCCCCTAGCGGGAGGGTTTCCAAGCACAGATACGCAGTATTTT. Encoded protein: CASSPLAGGFPSTDTQYF. Filled out from reference TRBV7-4 and TRBJ2-3, the complete variable domain reads GAGVSQSPRYKVAKRGRDVALRCDSISGHVTLYWYRQTLGQGSEVLTYSQSDAQRDKSGRPSGRFSAERPERSVSTLKIQRTEQGDSAVYLCASSPLAGGFPSTDTQYFGPGTRLTVL.

This clone came up a few times. J is TRBJ1-3 and V is TRBV4-1; TRBD1 is a possible D gene (6 bases). Germline CDR1 and CDR2: MGHRA and YSYEKL. The CDR3 loop spans 19 amino acids. V dropped 0 bases and J dropped 0 bases, with 18 bases sitting between them. The CDR3 DNA follows: TGCGCCAGCAGCCAAGAAAATTGGGTGGACAGCAGCTCTGGAAACACCATATATTTT. This sequence encodes CASSQENWVDSSSGNTIYF.

This rearrangement joins TRBV7-9 to TRBJ2-2; 7 bases align to TRBD1. Germline-derived CDR1 and CDR2 are SEHNR and FQNEAQ (reference sequence). CDR3 length equals 14 residues. V shed 5 bases, J shed 4 bases, and the junction held 4 bases outside the gene matches. Here the CDR3 DNA reads TGTGCCAGCAGCACCCGGGACAGCACCGGGGAGCTGTTTTTT. It specifies CASSTRDSTGELFF. Looking up the rest from reference TRBV7-9 and TRBJ2-2 gives the full variable domain: DTGVSQNPRHKITKRGQNVTFRCDPISEHNRLYWYRQTLGQGPEFLTYFQNEAQLEKSRLLSDRFSAERPKGSFSTLEIQRTEQGDSAMYLCASSTRDSTGELFFGEGSRLTVL.

The V call is TRBV30, the J call TRBJ1-1; D is unclear. The V gene's germline CDR1 is GTSNPN and CDR2 SVGIG (reference sequence). This CDR3 comprises 13 residues. V lost 0 bases, J lost 8 bases, and 13 bases lay in between. In DNA, the CDR3 is TGTGCCTGGAGTGTTGGTGGTATCCGGGAAGCTTTCTTT. Its protein product is CAWSVGGIREAFF.

V is TRBV15 and J is TRBJ2-7, with unresolved D. The CDR3 sequence is 13 residues long. The germline V gene encodes CDR1 LNHNV and CDR2 YYDKDF (reference sequence). V was shortened by 1 base and J by 6 bases, with 10 bases between the two germline ends. CDR3 amino acids: CATSRVGSGEQYF. DNA for the CDR3: TGTGCCACCAGCAGAGTTGGGTCGGGCGAGCAGTACTTC.

V is TRBV18 and J is TRBJ1-5, with 9 bases identical to TRBD1. Losses at the gene ends were 2 bases for V and 5 bases for J; bases not matched to a gene: 7. The CDR3 sequence is 16 residues long. The germline V gene encodes CDR1 KGHSH and CDR2 LQKENI. CDR3 in DNA: TGTGCCAGCTCACCATGTAGGAGGACAGGGGATCAGCCCCAGCATTTT. Protein: CASSPCRRTGDQPQHF.

The chain is built from TRBV4-1 and TRBJ2-5; a possible D gene is TRBD1 (6 bases). Germline CDR1 is MGHRA and CDR2 is YSYEKL. Trimming pared 1 base from V and 3 bases from J, leaving 15 bases between. The CDR3 runs to 16 residues. CDR3 sequence: CASSQARLGGEETQYF. CDR3 nucleotides: TGCGCCAGCAGCCAAGCCCGGCTAGGGGGTGAAGAGACCCAGTACTTC.

The chain carries TRBV5-6 and TRBJ1-5; a weak D match, TRBD1 (5 bases). Germline CDR1 and CDR2: SGHDT and YYEEEE. The CDR3 extends over 13 amino acids. The V end lost 3 bases, the J end lost 5 bases, and 9 bases lay between the germline ends. Here the CDR3 DNA reads TGTGCCAGCAGCTCAGGGTATGATCAGCCCCAGCATTTT. It yields the protein CASSSGYDQPQHF.

The chain is built from TRBV4-1 and TRBJ1-4; D gene ambiguous. V lost 3 bases to trimming and J lost 8 bases, with 10 bases between them. Germline V lookup: CDR1 MGHRA, CDR2 YSYEKL. The CDR3 has 13 residues. This chain's CDR3 is CASSHVRREKLFF. The DNA for the CDR3 is TGCGCCAGCAGCCACGTTAGGCGGGAAAAACTGTTTTTT.

This clone has a single count. The genes are TRBV5-1 and TRBJ1-4; 8 bases agree with TRBD1. Per the germline V gene, CDR1 is SGHRS and CDR2 is YFSETQ. Trimming took 4 bases from V and 7 from J; bases not matched to a gene: 9. This CDR3 spans 15 amino acids. The CDR3 DNA is TGCGCCAGCAGCCCTGGGCAGGGGGCCATTGAAAAACTGTTTTTT. As protein: CASSPGQGAIEKLFF.

This chain uses TRBV7-9 with TRBJ2-7; TRBD2 matches 13 bases. The CDR3 covers 15 residues. CDR1 and CDR2 from the germline V gene are SEHNR and FQNEAQ (reference sequence). After removal of 5 bases from V and 1 base from J, the junction contained 2 bases not matched to a gene. CDR3 bases: TGTGCCAGCAGCGGGGGACTAGCGGGATCCTACGAGCAGTACTTC. Its protein product is CASSGGLAGSYEQYF.

This sequence joins TRBV12-2 and TRBJ2-7; TRBD2 reflects the table's D call only, with no check against the DNA. TRBV12-2 is given as a pseudogene. This CDR3 region has 13 residues. In DNA, the CDR3 is TGTGCAAGTCGCTCGACTGAATCCTACGAGCAGTACTTC. Protein product: CASRSTESYEQYF.

The chain recombines TRBV2 with TRBJ1-2, with 8 positions matching TRBD1. V lost 4 bases, J lost 8 bases, and 15 bases stayed unmatched. This CDR3 has 16 amino acids. The germline CDR1 and CDR2 sequences are SNHLY and FYNNEI. CDR3 sequence (DNA): TGTGCCAGCAGTGGCCCAACAGGGGGGGACGCGCGAGGCTACACCTTC. Encoded protein: CASSGPTGGDARGYTF.

The DNA of the CDR3 is TGTGCCAGCAGCGTTCGGACTAGCGGGAGCTCCTACAATGAGCAGTTCTTC. Residues: CASSVRTSGSSYNEQFF. The V and J genes are TRBV9 and TRBJ2-1; TRBD2 matches at 13 bases. Germline assignment: CDR1 SGDLS and CDR2 YYNGEE. Trimming at V came to 2 bases and at J to 0 bases, leaving 2 bases not matched to a gene. The CDR3 spans 17 residues.

This sequence joins TRBV25-1 and TRBJ1-1, with 7 bases aligning to TRBD1. Trimming at V came to 8 bases and at J to 0 bases, leaving 9 bases not matched to a gene. Germline V gene lookup returns CDR1 MGHDK and CDR2 SYGVNS. CDR3 size: 15 residues. CDR3 sequence reads: CASRIRGMMNTEAFF. CDR3 DNA: TGTGCCAGCCGCATCAGGGGGATGATGAACACTGAAGCTTTCTTT. The whole variable domain, remainder taken from reference TRBV25-1 and TRBJ1-1, is EADIYQTPRYLVIGTGKKITLECSQTMGHDKMYWYQQDPGMELHLIHYSYGVNSTEKGDLSSESTVSRIRTEHFPLTLESARPSHTSQYLCASRIRGMMNTEAFFGQGTRLTVV.

The chain has TRBV9 and TRBJ2-2, with a possible D match to TRBD2 (6 bases). The length of the CDR3 is 16 residues. Germline CDR1 and CDR2: SGDLS and YYNGEE. The V gene lost 0 bases and the J gene lost 5 bases, with 14 bases spanning the gap. This CDR3 reads CASSVEVEGFTGELFF. DNA for the CDR3: TGTGCCAGCAGCGTAGAAGTGGAGGGATTTACCGGGGAGCTGTTTTTT.

The rearrangement links TRBV5-5 to TRBJ1-1; 7 bases match TRBD1. The CDR3 loop spans 16 amino acids. Trimming removed 0 bases from V and 0 bases from J; junction bases left unmatched: 5. Per germline, CDR1 SGHKS and CDR2 YYEKEE (reference sequence). DNA for the CDR3: TGTGCCAGCAGCTTGGGACAGGGTCGTCTGAACACTGAAGCTTTCTTT. It codes for CASSLGQGRLNTEAFF.

The chain recombines TRBV5-4 with TRBJ2-1, with 7 positions matching TRBD1. The V and J ends lost 1 base and 13 bases, in that order; junction bases with no gene match: 2. CDR3 size: 11 residues. The germline gives CDR1 SGHNT, CDR2 YYREEE (reference sequence). DNA for the CDR3: TGTGCCAGCAGCTTGACAGGGGACCAGTTCTTC. Translated: CASSLTGDQFF.

This sequence joins TRBV4-1 and TRBJ2-3; 13 positions agree with TRBD2. With V trimmed by 0 bases and J by 2 bases, 11 bases remained unmatched. The CDR3 is 20 amino acids. The V gene's germline CDR1 is MGHRA and CDR2 YSYEKL. The CDR3 loop is CASSQESGLAGVSPTDTQYF. In DNA form, the CDR3 reads TGCGCCAGCAGCCAAGAATCTGGACTAGCGGGAGTCAGTCCCACAGATACGCAGTATTTT.

This sequence joins TRBV30 and TRBJ1-5; weak D call: TRBD1 (6 bases). Germline V gene lookup returns CDR1 GTSNPN and CDR2 SVGIG (reference sequence). Trimming stripped 0 bases from V and 3 bases from J, with 12 bases between. This CDR3 contains 15 residues. CDR3 amino acids: CAWSVGGQLNQPQHF. The CDR3 DNA reads as TGTGCCTGGAGTGTAGGCGGACAGCTCAATCAGCCCCAGCATTTT.

V is TRBV29-1 and J is TRBJ2-2, with TRBD2 identical over 8 bases. The length of the CDR3 is 14 residues. Germline lookup yields CDR1 SQVTM and CDR2 ANQGSEA. The junction had 2 bases not matched to a gene; V was cut back by 5 bases and J by 0 bases. The CDR3 loop is CSVRTSPNTGELFF. As DNA, the CDR3 is TGCAGCGTTCGGACTAGCCCGAACACCGGGGAGCTGTTTTTT.